Presented here are 4 T cell receptor beta chains from one specimen sequenced in a study of blood T cell repertoires in COVID-19. Produced via immunoSEQ multiplex PCR; TCRdb's table is partial and in-frame only. The sample holds some 350,000 clones, over 70% seen once. The sequencing input was peripheral blood. These receptors were obtained from a man aged 25 to 40 with active or convalescent COVID-19.

The CDR3 sequence is CASRPRAATDTQYF. The CDR3 coding sequence is TGTGCCAGCAGGCCGAGGGCCGCCACAGATACGCAGTATTTT. The J gene is TRBJ2-3, the V gene TRBV11-2; a weak D match, TRBD2 (5 bases). Germline V gene data show CDR1 as SGHAT and CDR2 as FQNNGV. CDR3 size: 14 residues. Trimming shortened V by 6 bases and J by 2 bases, and 12 bases separated the two germline ends.

This chain uses TRBV10-3 with TRBJ2-3; D gene ambiguous. The CDR3 has 13 residues. Trimming removed 0 bases from V and 6 bases from J, with 7 bases in between. Germline CDR1 reads ENHRY; CDR2 reads SYGVKD. The CDR3: CAISESRADTQYF. Written as DNA, the CDR3 is TGTGCCATCAGTGAGTCGCGCGCGGATACGCAGTATTTT.

The CDR3 bases are TGTGCCAGCAGCGCTAGCGGGGGGGGGACAGATACGCAGTATTTT. Its translation is CASSASGGGTDTQYF. The rearrangement uses TRBV9 and TRBJ2-3; 12 nucleotides line up with TRBD2. After removal of 3 bases from V and 3 bases from J, the junction contained 2 bases not matched to a gene. This CDR3 is built from 15 residues. CDR1 SGDLS and CDR2 YYNGEE come from the germline V gene.

This chain links TRBV4-2 with TRBJ1-1, with 7 bases lining up with TRBD1. CDR1 is LGHNA and CDR2 is YNFKEQ in the germline V gene. The V segment lost 4 bases and the J segment 0 bases; nucleotides outside the gene matches: 2. The CDR3 loop spans 14 amino acids. This CDR3 is CASSLGTVNTEAFF. The CDR3 nucleotides read TGTGCCAGCAGCCTCGGGACAGTGAACACTGAAGCTTTCTTT.